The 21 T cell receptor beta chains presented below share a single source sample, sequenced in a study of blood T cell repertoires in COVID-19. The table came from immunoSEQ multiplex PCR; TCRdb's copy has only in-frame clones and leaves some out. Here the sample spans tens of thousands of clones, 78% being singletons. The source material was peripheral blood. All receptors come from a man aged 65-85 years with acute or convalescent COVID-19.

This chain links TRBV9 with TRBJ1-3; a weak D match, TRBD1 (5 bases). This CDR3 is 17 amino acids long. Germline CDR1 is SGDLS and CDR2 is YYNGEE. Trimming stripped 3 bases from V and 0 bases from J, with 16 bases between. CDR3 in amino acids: CASSGQAGKSSGNTIYF. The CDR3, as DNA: TGTGCCAGCAGCGGGCAGGCAGGGAAGAGCTCTGGAAACACCATATATTTT.

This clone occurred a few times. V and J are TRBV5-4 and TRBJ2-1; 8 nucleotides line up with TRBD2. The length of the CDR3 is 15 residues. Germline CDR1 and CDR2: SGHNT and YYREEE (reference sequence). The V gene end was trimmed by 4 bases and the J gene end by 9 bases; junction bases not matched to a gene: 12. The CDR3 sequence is CASSEGLGGRGEQFF. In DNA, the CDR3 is TGTGCCAGCAGCGAGGGACTAGGGGGTCGCGGTGAGCAGTTCTTC.

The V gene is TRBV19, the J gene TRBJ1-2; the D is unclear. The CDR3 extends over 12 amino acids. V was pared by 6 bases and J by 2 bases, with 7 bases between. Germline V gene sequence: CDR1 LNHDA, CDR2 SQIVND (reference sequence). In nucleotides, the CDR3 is TGTGCCAGTAGAGGGAGAAACTATGGCTACACCTTC. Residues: CASRGRNYGYTF. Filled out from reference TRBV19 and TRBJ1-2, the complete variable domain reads DGGITQSPKYLFRKEGQNVTLSCEQNLNHDAMYWYRQDPGQGLRLIYYSQIVNDFQKGDIAEGYSVSREKKESFPLTVTSAQKNPTAFYLCASRGRNYGYTFGSGTRLTVV.

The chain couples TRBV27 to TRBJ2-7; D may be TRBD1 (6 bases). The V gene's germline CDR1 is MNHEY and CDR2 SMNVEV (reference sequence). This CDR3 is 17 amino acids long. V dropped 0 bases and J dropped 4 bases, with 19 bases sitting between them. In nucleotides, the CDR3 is TGTGCCAGCAGTTTATCCTCAGGGGTTTATCTGCGATACGAGCAGTACTTC. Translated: CASSLSSGVYLRYEQYF.

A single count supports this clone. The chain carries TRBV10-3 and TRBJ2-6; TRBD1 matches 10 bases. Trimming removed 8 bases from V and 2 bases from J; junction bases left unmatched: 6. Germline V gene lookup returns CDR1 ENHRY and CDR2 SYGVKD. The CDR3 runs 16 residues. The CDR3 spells CAIGRQGATGANVLTF. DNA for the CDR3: TGTGCCATCGGGAGACAGGGGGCGACTGGGGCCAACGTCCTGACTTTC.

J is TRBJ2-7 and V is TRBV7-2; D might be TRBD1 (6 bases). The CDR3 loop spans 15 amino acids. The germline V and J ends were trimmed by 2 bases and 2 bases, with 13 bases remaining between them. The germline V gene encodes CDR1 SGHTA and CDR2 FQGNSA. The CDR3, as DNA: TGTGCCAGCAGCTTATTTCCAGGGGTCGCCTACGAGCAGTACTTC. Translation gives CASSLFPGVAYEQYF.

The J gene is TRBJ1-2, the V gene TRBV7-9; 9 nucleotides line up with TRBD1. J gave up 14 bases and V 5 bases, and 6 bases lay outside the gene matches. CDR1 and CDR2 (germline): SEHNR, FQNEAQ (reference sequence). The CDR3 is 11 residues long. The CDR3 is CASSPGTGWTF. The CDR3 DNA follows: TGTGCCAGCAGCCCCGGGACAGGGTGGACCTTC.

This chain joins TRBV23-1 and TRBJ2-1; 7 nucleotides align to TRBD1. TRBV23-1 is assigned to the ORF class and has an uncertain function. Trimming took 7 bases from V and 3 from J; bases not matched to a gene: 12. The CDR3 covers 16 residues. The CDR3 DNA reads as TGCGCCAGCACCCGGGGTGACAGGGTGAACTACAATGAGCAGTTCTTC. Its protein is CASTRGDRVNYNEQFF.

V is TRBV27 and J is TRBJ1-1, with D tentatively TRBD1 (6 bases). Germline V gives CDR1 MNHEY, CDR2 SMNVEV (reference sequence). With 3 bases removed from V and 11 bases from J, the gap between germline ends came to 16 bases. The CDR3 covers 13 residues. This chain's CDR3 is CASSFFAGVDAFF. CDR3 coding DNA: TGTGCCAGCAGTTTTTTTGCAGGGGTGGATGCTTTCTTT.

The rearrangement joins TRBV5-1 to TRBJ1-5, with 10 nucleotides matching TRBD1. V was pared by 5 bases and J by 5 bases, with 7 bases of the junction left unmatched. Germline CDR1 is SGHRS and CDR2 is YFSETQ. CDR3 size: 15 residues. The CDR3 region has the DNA TGCGCCAGCAGAACCGGGACAGGGGTGTATCAGCCCCAGCATTTT. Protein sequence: CASRTGTGVYQPQHF. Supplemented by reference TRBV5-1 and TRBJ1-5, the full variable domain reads KAGVTQTPRYLIKTRGQQVTLSCSPISGHRSVSWYQQTPGQGLQFLFEYFSETQRNKGNFPGRFSGRQFSNSRSEMNVSTLELGDSALYLCASRTGTGVYQPQHFGDGTRLSIL.

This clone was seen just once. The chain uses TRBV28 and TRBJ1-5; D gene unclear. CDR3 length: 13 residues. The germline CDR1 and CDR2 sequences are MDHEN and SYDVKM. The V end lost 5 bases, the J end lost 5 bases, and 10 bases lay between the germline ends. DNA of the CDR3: TGTGCCAGCAGTATCGGGGTTTATCAGCCCCAGCATTTT. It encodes CASSIGVYQPQHF. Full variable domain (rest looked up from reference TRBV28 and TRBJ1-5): DVKVTQSSRYLVKRTGEKVFLECVQDMDHENMFWYRQDPGLGLRLIYFSYDVKMKEKGDIPEGYSVSREKKERFSLILESASTNQTSMYLCASSIGVYQPQHFGDGTRLSIL.

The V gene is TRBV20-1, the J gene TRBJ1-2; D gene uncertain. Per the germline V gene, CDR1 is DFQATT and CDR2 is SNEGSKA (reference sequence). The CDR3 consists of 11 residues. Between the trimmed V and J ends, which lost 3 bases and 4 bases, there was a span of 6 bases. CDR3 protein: CSASGVYGYTF. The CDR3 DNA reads TGCAGTGCTAGCGGTGTCTATGGCTACACCTTC.

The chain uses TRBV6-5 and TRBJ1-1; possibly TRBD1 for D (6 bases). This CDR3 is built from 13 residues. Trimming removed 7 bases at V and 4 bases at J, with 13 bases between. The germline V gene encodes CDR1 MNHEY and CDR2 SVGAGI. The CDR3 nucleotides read TGTGCCAGCACCCAAAACAGGGCCACTGAAGCTTTCTTT. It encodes CASTQNRATEAFF.

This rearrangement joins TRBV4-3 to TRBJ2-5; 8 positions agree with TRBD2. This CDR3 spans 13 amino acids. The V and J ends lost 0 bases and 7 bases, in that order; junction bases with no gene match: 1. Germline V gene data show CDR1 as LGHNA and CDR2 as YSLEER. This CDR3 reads CASSQDAGGTQYF. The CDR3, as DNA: TGCGCCAGCAGCCAAGATGCGGGGGGGACCCAGTACTTC.

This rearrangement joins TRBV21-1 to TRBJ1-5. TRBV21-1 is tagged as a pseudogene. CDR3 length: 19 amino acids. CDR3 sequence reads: CASSKAPGSPRLSNQPQHF. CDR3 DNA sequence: TGTGCCAGCAGCAAAGCCCCCGGGTCTCCCCGCTTAAGCAATCAGCCCCAGCATTTT.

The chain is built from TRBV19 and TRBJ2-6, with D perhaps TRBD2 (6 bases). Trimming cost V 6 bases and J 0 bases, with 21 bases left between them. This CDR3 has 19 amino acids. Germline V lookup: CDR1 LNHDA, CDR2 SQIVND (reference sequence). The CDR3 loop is CASRMMEGVGLSGANVLTF. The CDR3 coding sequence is TGTGCCAGTAGAATGATGGAGGGAGTGGGCCTCTCTGGGGCCAACGTCCTGACTTTC.

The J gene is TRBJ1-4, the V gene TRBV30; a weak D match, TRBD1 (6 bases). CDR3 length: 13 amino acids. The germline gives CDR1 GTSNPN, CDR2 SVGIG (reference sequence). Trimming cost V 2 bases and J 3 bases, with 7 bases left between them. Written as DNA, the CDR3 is TGTGCCTGGAGTACAGGGTCTAATGAAAAACTGTTTTTT. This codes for CAWSTGSNEKLFF.

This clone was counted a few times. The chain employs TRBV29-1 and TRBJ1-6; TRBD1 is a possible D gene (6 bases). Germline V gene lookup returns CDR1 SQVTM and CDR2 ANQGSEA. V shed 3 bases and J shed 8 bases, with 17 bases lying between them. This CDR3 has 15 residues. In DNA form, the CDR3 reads TGCAGCGTTGAGGGTTTACAGGGTTCGCATTCACCCCTCCACTTT. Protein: CSVEGLQGSHSPLHF.

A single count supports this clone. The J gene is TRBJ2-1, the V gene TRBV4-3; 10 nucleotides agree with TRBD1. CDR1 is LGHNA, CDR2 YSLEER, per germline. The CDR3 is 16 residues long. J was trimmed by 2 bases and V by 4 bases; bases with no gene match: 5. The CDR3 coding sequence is TGCGCCAGCAGCCCAGACAGGGGGCCCCCCTACAATGAGCAGTTCTTC. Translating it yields CASSPDRGPPYNEQFF.

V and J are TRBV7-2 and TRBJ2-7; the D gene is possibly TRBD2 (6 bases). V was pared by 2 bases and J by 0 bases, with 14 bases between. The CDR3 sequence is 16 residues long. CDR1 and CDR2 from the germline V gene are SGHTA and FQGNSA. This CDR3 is CASSLPPGDYSYEQYF. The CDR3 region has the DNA TGTGCCAGCAGCTTACCCCCGGGAGACTACTCCTACGAGCAGTACTTC.

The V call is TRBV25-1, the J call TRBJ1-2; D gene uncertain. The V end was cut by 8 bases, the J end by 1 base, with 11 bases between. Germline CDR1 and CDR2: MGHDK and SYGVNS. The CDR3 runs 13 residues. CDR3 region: CASGSEINYGYTF. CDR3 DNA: TGTGCCAGCGGCTCGGAGATTAACTATGGCTACACCTTC.